This T cell receptor (beta chain) was found in a study of blood T cell repertoires in COVID-19. Study context: Samples came from the United States, Italy and Spain, spanning acute and convalescent COVID-19.

The method was immunoSEQ multiplex PCR; TCRdb's version includes in-frame clones alone and lacks a portion of them. The top ten clones hold roughly 2% of a sample with 210,000 or so clones, approximately 84% of them seen once. Input material: peripheral blood. The receptor comes from a man aged 35 to 55 with active or convalescent COVID-19.

The DNA of the CDR3 is TGTGCCAGCTCAAAAGTCTACAGCCTGAACACTGAAGCTTTCTTT. It yields the protein CASSKVYSLNTEAFF. The gene calls are TRBV18 and TRBJ1-1; no clear D. The CDR3 contains 15 residues. Germline values: CDR1 KGHSH, CDR2 LQKENI. The V end lost 5 bases, the J end lost 0 bases, and 13 bases lay between the germline ends.